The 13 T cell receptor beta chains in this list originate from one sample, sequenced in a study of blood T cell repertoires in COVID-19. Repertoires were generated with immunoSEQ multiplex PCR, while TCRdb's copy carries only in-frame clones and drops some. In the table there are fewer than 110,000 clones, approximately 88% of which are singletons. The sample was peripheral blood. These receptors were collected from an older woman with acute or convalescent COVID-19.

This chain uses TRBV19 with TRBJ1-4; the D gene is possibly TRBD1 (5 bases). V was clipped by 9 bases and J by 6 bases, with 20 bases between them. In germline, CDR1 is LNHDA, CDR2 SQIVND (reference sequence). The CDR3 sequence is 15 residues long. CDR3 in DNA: TGTGCCAGCAACCCCCTGGGGGGGGGTCATGAAAAACTGTTTTTT. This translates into CASNPLGGGHEKLFF. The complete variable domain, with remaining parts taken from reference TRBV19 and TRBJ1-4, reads DGGITQSPKYLFRKEGQNVTLSCEQNLNHDAMYWYRQDPGQGLRLIYYSQIVNDFQKGDIAEGYSVSREKKESFPLTVTSAQKNPTAFYLCASNPLGGGHEKLFFGSGTQLSVL.

This CDR3 reads CASSLLGAFSTDTQYF. Here the CDR3 DNA reads TGTGCCAGCAGCTTGTTGGGGGCCTTCAGCACAGATACGCAGTATTTT. V is TRBV5-5 and J is TRBJ2-3; the D gene is possibly TRBD1 (6 bases). The V gene's germline CDR1 is SGHKS and CDR2 YYEKEE (reference sequence). Trimming removed 1 base from V and 0 bases from J, with 12 bases in between. This CDR3 is 16 amino acids long.

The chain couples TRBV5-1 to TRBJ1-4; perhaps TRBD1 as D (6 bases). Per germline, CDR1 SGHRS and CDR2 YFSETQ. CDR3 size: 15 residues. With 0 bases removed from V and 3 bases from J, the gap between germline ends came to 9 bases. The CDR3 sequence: CASSLAGQPNEKLFF. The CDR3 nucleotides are TGCGCCAGCAGCTTGGCCGGACAGCCTAATGAAAAACTGTTTTTT.

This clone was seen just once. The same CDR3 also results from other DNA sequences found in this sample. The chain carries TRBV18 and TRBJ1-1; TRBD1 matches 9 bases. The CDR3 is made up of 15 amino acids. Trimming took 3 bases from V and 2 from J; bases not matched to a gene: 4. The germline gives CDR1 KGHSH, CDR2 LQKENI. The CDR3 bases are TGTGCCAGCTCACCGAGGACAGGGGCAAACACTGAAGCTTTCTTT. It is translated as CASSPRTGANTEAFF.

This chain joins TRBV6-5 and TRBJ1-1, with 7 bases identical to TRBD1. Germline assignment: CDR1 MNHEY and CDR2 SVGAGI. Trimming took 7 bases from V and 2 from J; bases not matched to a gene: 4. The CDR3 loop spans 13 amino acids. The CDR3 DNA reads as TGTGCCAGCAATAGACAGGGTAACACTGAAGCTTTCTTT. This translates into CASNRQGNTEAFF.

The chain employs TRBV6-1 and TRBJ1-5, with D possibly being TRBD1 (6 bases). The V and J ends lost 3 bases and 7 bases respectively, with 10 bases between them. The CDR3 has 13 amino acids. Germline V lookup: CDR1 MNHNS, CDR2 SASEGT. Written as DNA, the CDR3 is TGTGCCAGCAGTGAGGGGGGGCAACAGCCCCAGCATTTT. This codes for CASSEGGQQPQHF.

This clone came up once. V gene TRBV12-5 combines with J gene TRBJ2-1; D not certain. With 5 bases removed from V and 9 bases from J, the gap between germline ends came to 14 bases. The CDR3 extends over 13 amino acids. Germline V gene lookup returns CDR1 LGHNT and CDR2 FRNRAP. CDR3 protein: CASGPQPPGEQFF. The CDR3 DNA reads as TGTGCTAGTGGTCCCCAACCCCCGGGTGAGCAGTTCTTC.

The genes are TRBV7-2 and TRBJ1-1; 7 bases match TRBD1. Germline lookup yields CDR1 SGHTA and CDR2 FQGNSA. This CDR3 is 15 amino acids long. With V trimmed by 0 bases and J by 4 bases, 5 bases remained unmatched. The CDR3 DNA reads TGTGCCAGCAGCTTAGCGCCACAGGGGAGCACTGAAGCTTTCTTT. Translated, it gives CASSLAPQGSTEAFF.

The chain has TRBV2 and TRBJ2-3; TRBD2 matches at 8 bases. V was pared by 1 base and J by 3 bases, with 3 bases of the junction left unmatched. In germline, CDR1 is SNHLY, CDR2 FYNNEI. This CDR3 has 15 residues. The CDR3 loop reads CASSEEIAGTDTQYF. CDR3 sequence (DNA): TGTGCCAGCAGTGAAGAGATAGCGGGAACAGATACGCAGTATTTT.

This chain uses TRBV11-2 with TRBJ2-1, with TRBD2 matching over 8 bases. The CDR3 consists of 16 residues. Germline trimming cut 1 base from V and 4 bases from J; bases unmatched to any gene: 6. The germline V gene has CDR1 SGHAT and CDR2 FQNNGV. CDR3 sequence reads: CASSLVAGGAYNEQFF. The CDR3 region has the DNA TGTGCCAGCAGCTTAGTTGCGGGGGGCGCATACAATGAGCAGTTCTTC.

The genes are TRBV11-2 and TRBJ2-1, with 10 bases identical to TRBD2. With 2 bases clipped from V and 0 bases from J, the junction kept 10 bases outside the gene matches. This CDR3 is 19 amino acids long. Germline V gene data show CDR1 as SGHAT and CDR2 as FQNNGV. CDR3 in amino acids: CASSLRGFSGRLSYNEQFF. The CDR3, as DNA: TGTGCCAGCAGCTTAAGGGGGTTTAGCGGGAGGCTCTCCTACAATGAGCAGTTCTTC.

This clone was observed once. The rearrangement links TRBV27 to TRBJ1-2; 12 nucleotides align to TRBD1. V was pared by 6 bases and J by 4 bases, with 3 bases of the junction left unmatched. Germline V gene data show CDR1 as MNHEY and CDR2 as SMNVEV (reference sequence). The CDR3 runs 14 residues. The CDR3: CASRGTGGIYGYTF. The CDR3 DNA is TGTGCCAGCAGGGGGACAGGGGGCATCTATGGCTACACCTTC.

The chain's CDR3 is CASSLEWNQPQHF. The CDR3 DNA follows: TGTGCCAGCAGCCTGGAGTGGAATCAGCCCCAGCATTTT. The rearrangement joins TRBV7-9 to TRBJ1-5; no firm D call. There are 13 residues in the CDR3. V dropped 5 bases and J dropped 4 bases, with 9 bases sitting between them. The germline CDR1 and CDR2 sequences are SEHNR and FQNEAQ (reference sequence). The full variable domain, rest sourced from reference TRBV7-9 and TRBJ1-5, is DTGVSQNPRHKITKRGQNVTFRCDPISEHNRLYWYRQTLGQGPEFLTYFQNEAQLEKSRLLSDRFSAERPKGSFSTLEIQRTEQGDSAMYLCASSLEWNQPQHFGDGTRLSIL.